Listed below are T cell receptor beta chains from one sample, sequenced in a study of shared clonotypes between healthy human individuals. This table comes from immunoSEQ multiplex PCR, and its TCRdb copy is limited to in-frame clones, with some not included. This table has hundreds of thousands of clones, 73% appearing once. Sequencing used memory CD4+ T cells sorted from blood. These TCRs come from a woman under 40 in good health. CDR3s include the opening cysteine and the closing phenylalanine or tryptophan. A D gene is named only where the DNA matches it firmly. The size of a clone is reported for some rows only, either as once, few or many, or as a class for expanded clones.

TRBJ2-7	TRBV7-9	NA	NA	CASSLVGHEQYF	TGTGCCAGCAGCTTAGTCGGGCACGAGCAGTACTTC
TRBJ2-6	TRBV19	NA	NA	CASSAHSSGANVLTF	TGTGCCAGTAGTGCCCACAGCTCTGGGGCCAACGTCCTGACTTTC
TRBJ2-6	TRBV29-1	TRBD1	NA	CSAWDRAQSGANVLTF	TGCAGCGCCTGGGACAGGGCACAATCTGGGGCCAACGTCCTGACTTTC
TRBJ2-7	TRBV5-1	TRBD2	NA	CASNLGLAGTWEQYF	TGCGCCAGCAACCTCGGACTAGCGGGGACTTGGGAGCAGTACTTC
TRBJ1-1	TRBV18	TRBD1	NA	CASSPWTGRDDTEAFF	TGTGCCAGCTCACCATGGACAGGACGGGATGACACTGAAGCTTTCTTT
TRBJ1-1	TRBV28	NA	NA	CASRRARPNTEAFF	TGTGCCAGCCGACGGGCCAGGCCGAACACTGAAGCTTTCTTT
TRBJ2-2	TRBV9	NA	NA	CASSPRRMVTGELFF	TGTGCCAGCAGCCCCCGACGGATGGTCACCGGGGAGCTGTTTTTT
TRBJ2-2	TRBV6-5	NA	NA	CASRKANTGELFF	TGTGCCAGCAGAAAAGCGAACACCGGGGAGCTGTTTTTT
TRBJ2-6	TRBV15	NA	NA	CATSRGLGSSGANVLTF	TGTGCCACCAGCAGAGGCCTCGGGAGCTCTGGGGCCAACGTCCTGACTTTC
TRBJ1-2	TRBV28	NA	few	CASSLGRGRPGYTF	TGTGCCAGCAGTTTAGGGAGGGGAAGGCCGGGCTACACCTTC
TRBJ2-3	TRBV6-5	NA	NA	CASSSAGAVTDTQYF	TGTGCCAGCAGTTCAGCGGGTGCGGTCACAGATACGCAGTATTTT
TRBJ2-3	TRBV18	TRBD2	few	CASSPKAAGGQDTQYF	TGTGCCAGCTCCCCCAAGGCAGCGGGAGGGCAAGATACGCAGTATTTT
TRBJ1-5	TRBV28	NA	NA	CASRAGYQPQHF	TGTGCCAGCAGAGCAGGGTATCAGCCCCAGCATTTT
TRBJ1-1	TRBV6-5	TRBD1	NA	CASSSRDRGMAFF	TGTGCCAGCAGTTCCCGGGACAGGGGAATGGCTTTCTTT
TRBJ1-2	TRBV10-1	NA	NA	CASSERDTPTDGYTF	TGCGCCAGCAGTGAGAGGGACACCCCTACGGATGGCTACACCTTC
TRBJ2-7	TRBV7-9	NA	NA	CASSLTGYEQYF	TGTGCCAGCAGCCTCACAGGGTACGAGCAGTACTTC
TRBJ1-2	TRBV18	NA	NA	CASSPGHYNYGYTF	TGTGCCAGCTCACCCGGACACTATAACTATGGCTACACCTTC
TRBJ2-1	TRBV6-1	NA	NA	CASSSEGGSEQFF	TGTGCCAGCAGTTCCGAGGGGGGTAGTGAGCAGTTCTTC
TRBJ1-1	TRBV7-9	TRBD1	NA	CASSSQGAGRAEAFF	TGTGCCAGCAGCTCGCAGGGGGCGGGCAGGGCTGAAGCTTTCTTT
TRBJ2-1	TRBV5-1	TRBD2	NA	CASSLSAGVWEQFF	TGCGCCAGCAGCTTGTCGGCGGGAGTTTGGGAGCAGTTCTTC
TRBJ1-2	TRBV28	TRBD1	NA	CASTPNRGHRYGYTF	TGTGCCAGCACCCCTAACAGGGGGCATCGCTATGGCTACACCTTC
TRBJ2-5	TRBV6-5	NA	NA	CASSEISGETQYF	TGTGCCAGCAGCGAGATCTCCGGGGAGACCCAGTACTTC
TRBJ1-2	TRBV19	NA	few	CASRQVGIGGYTF	TGTGCCAGTAGGCAGGTGGGAATTGGTGGCTACACCTTC
TRBJ1-2	TRBV6-1	NA	NA	CASSENPGPLGYTF	TGTGCCAGCAGTGAGAACCCCGGCCCTCTTGGCTACACCTTC
TRBJ2-7	TRBV5-1	TRBD1	NA	CASSLVSAGGDEQYF	TGCGCCAGCAGCTTGGTATCGGCAGGGGGCGACGAGCAGTACTTC
TRBJ2-3	TRBV5-5	NA	NA	CASSLENFVDTQYF	TGTGCCAGCAGCTTAGAGAACTTTGTAGATACGCAGTATTTT
TRBJ2-7	TRBV9	NA	NA	CASSVGRGGQIYEQYF	TGTGCCAGCAGCGTAGGAAGGGGGGGACAGATCTACGAGCAGTACTTC